This T cell receptor beta chain was retrieved from a study of blood T cell repertoires in COVID-19. Study information: The United States, Italy and Spain supplied acute and convalescent COVID-19 samples. PBMCs, B-cell-depleted T cells, or T cells were the source of the cDNA or gDNA that made up the material.

In the authors' methods: Reference gene primer amplification gave nucleated cell count estimates. Sequencing used immunoSEQ multiplex PCR; TCRdb keeps in-frame clones, though not all of them. The DNA was the basis for D and trimming; V, J and clone size are from that table. This sample has approximately 190,000 clones, with about nine tenths found just once. This clone was observed a handful of times. The origin of this receptor is a man at least 80 years old with acute or convalescent COVID-19. Sequences were obtained from peripheral blood.

The CDR3 region has the DNA TGTGCCAGCAGCTTGCTTTCAGGGAATAATGAAAAACTGTTTTTT. It yields the protein CASSLLSGNNEKLFF. This sequence joins TRBV7-2 and TRBJ1-4; TRBD1 might be the D (5 bases). Germline assignment: CDR1 SGHTA and CDR2 FQGNSA. The CDR3 contains 15 residues. V lost 3 bases and J 4 bases, leaving 12 bases between the germline ends. Full variable domain (remainder filled in from reference TRBV7-2 and TRBJ1-4): GAGVSQSPSNKVTEKGKDVELRCDPISGHTALYWYRQSLGQGLEFLIYFQGNSAPDKSGLPSDRFSAERTGGSVSTLTIQRTQQEDSAVYLCASSLLSGNNEKLFFGSGTQLSVL.